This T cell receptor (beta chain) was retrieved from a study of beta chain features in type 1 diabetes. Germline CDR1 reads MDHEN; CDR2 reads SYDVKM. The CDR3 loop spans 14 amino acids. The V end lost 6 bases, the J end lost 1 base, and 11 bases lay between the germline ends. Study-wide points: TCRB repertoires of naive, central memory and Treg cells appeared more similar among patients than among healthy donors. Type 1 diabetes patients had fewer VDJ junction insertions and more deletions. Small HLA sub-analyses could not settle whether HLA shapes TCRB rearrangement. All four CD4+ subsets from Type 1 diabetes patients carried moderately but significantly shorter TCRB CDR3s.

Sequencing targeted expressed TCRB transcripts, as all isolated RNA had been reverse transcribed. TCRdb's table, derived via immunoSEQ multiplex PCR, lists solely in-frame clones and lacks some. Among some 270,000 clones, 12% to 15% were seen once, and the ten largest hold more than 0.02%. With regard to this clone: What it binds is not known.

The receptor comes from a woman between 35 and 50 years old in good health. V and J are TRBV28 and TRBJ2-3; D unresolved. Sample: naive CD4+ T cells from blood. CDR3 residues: CASSAPEGTDTQYF. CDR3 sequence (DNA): TGTGCCAGCAGCGCCCCTGAGGGCACAGATACGCAGTATTTT.